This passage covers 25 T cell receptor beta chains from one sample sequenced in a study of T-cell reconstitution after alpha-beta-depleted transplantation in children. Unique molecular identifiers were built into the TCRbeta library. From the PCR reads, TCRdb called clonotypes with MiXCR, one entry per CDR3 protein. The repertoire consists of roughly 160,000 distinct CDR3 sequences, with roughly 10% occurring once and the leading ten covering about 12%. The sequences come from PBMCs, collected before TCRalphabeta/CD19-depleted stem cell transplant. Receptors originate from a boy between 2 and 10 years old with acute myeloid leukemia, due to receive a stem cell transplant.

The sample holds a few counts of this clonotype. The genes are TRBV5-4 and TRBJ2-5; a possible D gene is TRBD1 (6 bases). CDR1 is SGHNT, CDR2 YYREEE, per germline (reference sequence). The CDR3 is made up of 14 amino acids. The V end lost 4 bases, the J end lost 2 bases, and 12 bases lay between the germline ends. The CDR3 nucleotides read TGTGCCAGCAGCGTGGACAGTACGCAAGAGACCCAGTACTTC. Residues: CASSVDSTQETQYF.

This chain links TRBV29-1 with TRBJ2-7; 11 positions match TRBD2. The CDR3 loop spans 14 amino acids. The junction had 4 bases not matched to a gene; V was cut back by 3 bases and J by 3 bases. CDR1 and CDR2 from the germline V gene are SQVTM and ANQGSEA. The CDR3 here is CSVELAGGFYEQYF. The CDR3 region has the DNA TGCAGCGTTGAGTTAGCGGGAGGGTTCTACGAGCAGTACTTC.

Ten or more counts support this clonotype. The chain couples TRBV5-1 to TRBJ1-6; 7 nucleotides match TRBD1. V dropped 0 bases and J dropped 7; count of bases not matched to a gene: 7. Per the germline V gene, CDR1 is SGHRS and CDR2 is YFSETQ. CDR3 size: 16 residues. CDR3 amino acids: CASSLEGQKGNSPLHF. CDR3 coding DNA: TGCGCCAGCAGCTTGGAGGGACAGAAGGGAAATTCACCCCTCCACTTT. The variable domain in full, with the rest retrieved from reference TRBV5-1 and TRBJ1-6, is KAGVTQTPRYLIKTRGQQVTLSCSPISGHRSVSWYQQTPGQGLQFLFEYFSETQRNKGNFPGRFSGRQFSNSRSEMNVSTLELGDSALYLCASSLEGQKGNSPLHFGNGTRLTVT.

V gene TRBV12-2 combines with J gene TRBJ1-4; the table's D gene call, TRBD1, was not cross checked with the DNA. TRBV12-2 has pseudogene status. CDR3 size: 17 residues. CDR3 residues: CASRLGGSGSTNEKLFF. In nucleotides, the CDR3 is TGTGCAAGTCGCTTAGGAGGGTCAGGCTCAACTAATGAAAAACTGTTTTTT.

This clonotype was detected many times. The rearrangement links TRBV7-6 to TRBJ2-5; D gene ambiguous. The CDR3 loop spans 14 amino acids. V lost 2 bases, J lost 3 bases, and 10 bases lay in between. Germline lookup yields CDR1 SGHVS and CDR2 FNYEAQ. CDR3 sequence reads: CASSLSGPKETQYF. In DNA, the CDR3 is TGTGCCAGCAGCTTAAGTGGGCCCAAAGAGACCCAGTACTTC.

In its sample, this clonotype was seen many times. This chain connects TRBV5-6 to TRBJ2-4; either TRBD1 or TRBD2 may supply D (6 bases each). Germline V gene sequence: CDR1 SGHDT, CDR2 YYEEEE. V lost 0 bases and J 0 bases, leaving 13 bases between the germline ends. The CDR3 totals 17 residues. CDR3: CASSLEGGTLAKNIQYF. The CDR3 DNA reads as TGTGCCAGCAGCTTGGAGGGGGGCACCTTAGCCAAAAACATTCAGTACTTC.

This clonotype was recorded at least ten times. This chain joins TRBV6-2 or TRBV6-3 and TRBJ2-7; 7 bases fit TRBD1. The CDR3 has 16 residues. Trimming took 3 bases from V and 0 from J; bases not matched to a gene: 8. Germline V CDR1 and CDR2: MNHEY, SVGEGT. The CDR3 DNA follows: TGTGCCAGCAGTTATCCGACAGGGAAAAGCTCCTACGAGCAGTACGTC. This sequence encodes CASSYPTGKSSYEQYV.

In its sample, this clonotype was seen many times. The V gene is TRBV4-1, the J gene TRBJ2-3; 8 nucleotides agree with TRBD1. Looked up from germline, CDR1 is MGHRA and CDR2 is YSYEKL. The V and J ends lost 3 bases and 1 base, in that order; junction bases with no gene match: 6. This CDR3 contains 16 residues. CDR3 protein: CASSQNPGQGTDTQYF. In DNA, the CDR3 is TGCGCCAGCAGCCAGAATCCGGGACAGGGCACAGATACGCAGTATTTT.

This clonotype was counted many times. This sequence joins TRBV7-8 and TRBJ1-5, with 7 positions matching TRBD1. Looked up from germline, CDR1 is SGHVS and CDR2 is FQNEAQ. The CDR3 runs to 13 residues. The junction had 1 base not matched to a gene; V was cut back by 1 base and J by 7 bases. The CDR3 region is CASSLGQGQPQHF. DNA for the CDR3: TGTGCCAGCAGCTTAGGACAGGGACAGCCCCAGCATTTT. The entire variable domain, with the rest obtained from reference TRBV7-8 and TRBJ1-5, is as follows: GAGVSQSPRYKVAKRGQDVALRCDPISGHVSLFWYQQALGQGPEFLTYFQNEAQLDKSGLPSDRFFAERPEGSVSTLKIQRTQQEDSAVYLCASSLGQGQPQHFGDGTRLSIL.

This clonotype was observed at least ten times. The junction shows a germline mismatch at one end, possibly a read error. CDR3 bases: TGCTGGCCTGGCAGCCGATCCTTGCACTATGGCTACACCTTC. Translated: CWPGSRSLHYGYTF. The J gene is TRBJ1-2, the V gene TRBV24-1; D unresolved. Germline V gives CDR1 KGHDR, CDR2 SFDVKD. CDR3 length equals 14 residues.

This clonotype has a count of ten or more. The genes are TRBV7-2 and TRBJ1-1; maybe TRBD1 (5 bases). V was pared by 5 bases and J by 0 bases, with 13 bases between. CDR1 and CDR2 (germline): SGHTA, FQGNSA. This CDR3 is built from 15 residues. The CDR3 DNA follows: TGTGCCAGCAGCATCAGACAGACCTTGAACACTGAAGCTTTCTTT. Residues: CASSIRQTLNTEAFF.

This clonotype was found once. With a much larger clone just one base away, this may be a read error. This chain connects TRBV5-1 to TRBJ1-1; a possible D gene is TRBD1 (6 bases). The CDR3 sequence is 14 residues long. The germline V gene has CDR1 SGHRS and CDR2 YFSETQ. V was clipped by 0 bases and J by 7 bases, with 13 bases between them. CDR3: CASSLEQGGNEAFF. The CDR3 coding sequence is TGCGCCAGCAGCTTGGAACAGGGCGGAAATGAAGCTTTCTTT.

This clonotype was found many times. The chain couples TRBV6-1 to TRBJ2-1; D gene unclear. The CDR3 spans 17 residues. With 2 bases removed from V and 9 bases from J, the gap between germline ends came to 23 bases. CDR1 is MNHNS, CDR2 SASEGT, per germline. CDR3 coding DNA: TGTGCCAGCAGTGAATGGGCAGCCCCAATGTTCCCCCTTGAGCAGTTCTTC. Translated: CASSEWAAPMFPLEQFF.

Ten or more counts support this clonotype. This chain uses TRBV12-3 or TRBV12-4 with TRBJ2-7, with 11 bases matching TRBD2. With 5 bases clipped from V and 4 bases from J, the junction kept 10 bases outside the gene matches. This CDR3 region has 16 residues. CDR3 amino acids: CASSTYSGRVMYEQYF. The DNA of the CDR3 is TGTGCCAGCAGTACCTATAGCGGGAGGGTAATGTACGAGCAGTACTTC.

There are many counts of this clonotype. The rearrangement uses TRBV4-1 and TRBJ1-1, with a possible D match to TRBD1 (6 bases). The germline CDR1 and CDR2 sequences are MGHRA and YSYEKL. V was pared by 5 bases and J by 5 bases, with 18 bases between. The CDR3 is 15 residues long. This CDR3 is CASSDILGQGTEAFF. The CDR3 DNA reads TGCGCCAGCAGCGATATCCTTGGCCAGGGGACTGAAGCTTTCTTT.

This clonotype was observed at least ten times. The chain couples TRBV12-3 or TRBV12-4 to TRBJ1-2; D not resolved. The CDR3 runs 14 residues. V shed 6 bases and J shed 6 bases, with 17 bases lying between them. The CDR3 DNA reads TGTGCCAGCAGACCCCCCGGGAATCAGAATGGCTACACCTTC. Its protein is CASRPPGNQNGYTF.

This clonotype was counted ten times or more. CDR3 nucleotides: TGTGCCAGCAGGCCGGGACAGGGAAGCTCACCCCTCCACTTT. Amino acids: CASRPGQGSSPLHF. This chain connects TRBV7-9 to TRBJ1-6, with 9 bases aligning to TRBD1. Trimming at V came to 6 bases and at J to 10 bases, leaving 7 bases not matched to a gene. This CDR3 region has 14 residues. CDR1 SEHNR and CDR2 FQNEAQ come from the germline V gene (reference sequence).

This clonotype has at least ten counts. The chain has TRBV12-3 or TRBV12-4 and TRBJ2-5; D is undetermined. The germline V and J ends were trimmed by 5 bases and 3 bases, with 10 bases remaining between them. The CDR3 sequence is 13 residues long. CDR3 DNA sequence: TGTGCCAGCAGTCCAGACTTTAAAGAGACCCAGTACTTC. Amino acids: CASSPDFKETQYF.

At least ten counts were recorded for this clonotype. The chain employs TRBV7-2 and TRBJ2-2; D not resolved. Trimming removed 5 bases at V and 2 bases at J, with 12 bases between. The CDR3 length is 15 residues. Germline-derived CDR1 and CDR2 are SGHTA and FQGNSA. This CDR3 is CASSLLGANTGELFF. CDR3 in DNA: TGTGCCAGCAGCCTACTTGGAGCAAACACCGGGGAGCTGTTTTTT.

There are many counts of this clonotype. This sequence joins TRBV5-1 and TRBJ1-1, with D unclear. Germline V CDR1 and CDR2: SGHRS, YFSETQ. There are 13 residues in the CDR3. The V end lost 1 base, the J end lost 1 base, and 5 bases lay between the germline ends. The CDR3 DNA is TGCGCCAGCAGCTTGACCAGGAACACTGAAGCTTTCTTT. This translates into CASSLTRNTEAFF.

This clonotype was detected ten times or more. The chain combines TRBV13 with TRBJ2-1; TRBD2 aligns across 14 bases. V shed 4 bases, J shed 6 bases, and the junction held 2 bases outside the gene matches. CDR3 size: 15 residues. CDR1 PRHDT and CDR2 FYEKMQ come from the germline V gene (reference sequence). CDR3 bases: TGTGCCAGCAGCTCGGGACTAGCGGGAGCCAATGAGCAGTTCTTC. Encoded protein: CASSSGLAGANEQFF.

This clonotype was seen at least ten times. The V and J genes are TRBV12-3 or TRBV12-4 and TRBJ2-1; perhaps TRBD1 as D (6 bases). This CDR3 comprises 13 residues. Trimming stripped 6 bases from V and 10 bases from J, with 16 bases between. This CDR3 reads CASSFTAGAEQFF. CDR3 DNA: TGTGCCAGCAGCTTCACCGCAGGGGCAGAGCAGTTCTTC.

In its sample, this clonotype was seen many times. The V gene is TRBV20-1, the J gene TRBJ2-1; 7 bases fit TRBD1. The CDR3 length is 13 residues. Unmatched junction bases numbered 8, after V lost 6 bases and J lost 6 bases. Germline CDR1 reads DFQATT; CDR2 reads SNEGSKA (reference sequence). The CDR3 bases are TGCAGTGCGGAGACAGGGCAGGGCAATGAGCAGTTCTTC. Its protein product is CSAETGQGNEQFF.

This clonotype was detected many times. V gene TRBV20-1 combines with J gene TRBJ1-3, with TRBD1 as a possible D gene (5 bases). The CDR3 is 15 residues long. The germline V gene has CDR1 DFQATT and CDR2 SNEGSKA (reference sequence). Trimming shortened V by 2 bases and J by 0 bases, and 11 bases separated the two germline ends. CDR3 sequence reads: CSARPTGTSGNTIYF. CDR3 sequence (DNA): TGCAGTGCTAGACCCACCGGGACCTCTGGAAACACCATATATTTT.

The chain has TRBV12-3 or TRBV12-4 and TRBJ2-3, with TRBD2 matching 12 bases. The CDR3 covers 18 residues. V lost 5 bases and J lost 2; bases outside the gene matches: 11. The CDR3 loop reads CASSPRGLAGLNTDTQYF. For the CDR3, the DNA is TGTGCCAGCAGTCCTAGGGGACTAGCGGGTTTGAACACAGATACGCAGTATTTT.